A selection of T cell receptor beta chains follows, all from one sample in a study of T cell repertoires in cytomegalovirus infection. TCRdb recomputed calls from the reads with MiXCR, one row per CDR3 protein. The sample has 740,000 or so distinct CDR3 sequences; 35% are singletons. Sequencing was carried out using PBMCs. The receptors here all came from a human donor in good health (CMV status not recorded). Some clones in this sample may be carry-over from other donors' samples. Each CDR3 is given with its conserved first and last residue. A D gene is named only where the DNA matches it firmly. Expanded clones get a size class; other rows say once, few or many, or leave the size out.

J: TRBJ2-5
D: TRBD2
size: few
V: TRBV7-7
length: 14
DNA: TGTGCTAGCAGCTTTTCAGCGGGAGCGGAGACCCAGTACTTC
CDR3: CASSFSAGAETQYF

J: TRBJ1-2
D: TRBD1
size: few
V: TRBV12-3/TRBV12-4
length: 15
DNA: TGTGCCAGCAGTATGAGACAGGGAGCCAACTATGGCTACACCTTC
CDR3: CASSMRQGANYGYTF

J: TRBJ2-5
D: .
size: .
V: TRBV5-1
length: 15
DNA: TGCGCCAGCAGCTTGGGTGCCTCGGGGCCAGAGACCCAGTACTTC
CDR3: CASSLGASGPETQYF

J: TRBJ1-4
D: TRBD1
size: many
V: TRBV7-9
length: 18
DNA: TGTGCCAGCACCCAGGGGGAGACGGTACAGGGATATAAAGAAAAACTGTTTTTT
CDR3: CASTQGETVQGYKEKLFF

J: TRBJ1-4
D: TRBD1
size: .
V: TRBV28
length: 15
DNA: TGTGCCAGCAGTATCCCCGGGACAGGGGGTGAAAAACTGTTTTTT
CDR3: CASSIPGTGGEKLFF

J: TRBJ2-3
D: .
size: .
V: TRBV6-1
length: 17
DNA: TGTGCCAGAAGTGAAGCTTGGGTCGGGGCTAGCACAGATACGCAGTATTTT
CDR3: CARSEAWVGASTDTQYF

J: TRBJ1-2
D: TRBD1
size: many
V: TRBV7-2
length: 14
DNA: TGTGCCAGCAGCCGAAACAGGGGACTCTATGGCTACACCTTC
CDR3: CASSRNRGLYGYTF

J: TRBJ2-2
D: .
size: many
V: TRBV7-2
length: 12
DNA: TGTGCCAGCAGCTTAGGTATCGGGGAGCTGTTTTTT
CDR3: CASSLGIGELFF

J: TRBJ1-5
D: .
size: .
V: TRBV28
length: 14
DNA: TGTGCCAGCAGTGAAACAGGGAGCGGACAGCCCCAGCATTTT
CDR3: CASSETGSGQPQHF

J: TRBJ1-1
D: .
size: few
V: TRBV11-3
length: 15
DNA: TGTGCCAGCAGCTTAGTCGGTAATACGAACACTGAAGCTTTCTTT
CDR3: CASSLVGNTNTEAFF